The clone carrying this TCR beta chain has just a few counts. Its antigen is currently unknown. This record comes from a study of T cell responses to AZD1222 COVID-19 vaccine. General observations from the study: No day 14 peak samples; only post-peak repertoires were characterized.

Profiled with immunoSEQ multiplex PCR; TCRdb holds only in-frame clones, not every one. Of about 150,000 clones listed, about 86% are singletons. Trimming removed 6 bases from V and 2 bases from J, with 5 bases in between. Germline assignment: CDR1 MNHEY and CDR2 SVGAGI. This CDR3 is built from 11 residues. The sample in question was peripheral blood, obtained on day 0 of MenACWY control vaccination. The receptor was derived from an adult in good health. The V gene is TRBV6-5, the J gene TRBJ2-7; D uncertain. The chain's CDR3 is CASRDPYEQYF. In DNA form, the CDR3 reads TGTGCCAGCAGGGACCCCTACGAGCAGTACTTC.